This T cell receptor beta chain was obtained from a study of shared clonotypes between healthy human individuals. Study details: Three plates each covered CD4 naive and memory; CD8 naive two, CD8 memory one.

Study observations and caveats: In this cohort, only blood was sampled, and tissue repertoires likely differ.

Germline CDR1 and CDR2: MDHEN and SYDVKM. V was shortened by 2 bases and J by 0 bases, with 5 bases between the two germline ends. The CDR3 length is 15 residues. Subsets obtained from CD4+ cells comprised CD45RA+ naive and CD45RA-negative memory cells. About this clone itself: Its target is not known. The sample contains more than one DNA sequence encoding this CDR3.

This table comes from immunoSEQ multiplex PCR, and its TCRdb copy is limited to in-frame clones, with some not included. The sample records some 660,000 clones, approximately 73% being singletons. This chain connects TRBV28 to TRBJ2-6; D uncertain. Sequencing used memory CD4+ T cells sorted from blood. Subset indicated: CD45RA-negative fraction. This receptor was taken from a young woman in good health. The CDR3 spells CASSLRNSGANVLTF. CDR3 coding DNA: TGTGCCAGCAGTTTAAGAAACTCTGGGGCCAACGTCCTGACTTTC.